This T cell receptor (beta chain) derives from a study of PD-1 blockade in classical Hodgkin lymphoma. The method was immunoSEQ multiplex PCR; TCRdb's version includes in-frame clones alone and lacks a portion of them. The table lists about 24,000 clones, approximately 80% of them singletons. Whole-study findings and limits: Complete responders' diversity at baseline resembled that of newly diagnosed patients.

A remark on this clone: Its antigen is undetermined.

CDR3 length: 18 residues. Germline lookup yields CDR1 ENHRY and CDR2 SYGVKD. The V and J ends lost 3 bases and 1 base, in that order; junction bases with no gene match: 3. Time point defined: cycle 4 day 1 (C4D1), after about 6 weeks of nivolumab. Exposure to brentuximab vedotin varied, and each patient had relapsed following autologous stem cell transplantation. The chain carries TRBV10-3 and TRBJ2-4; 16 bases match TRBD2. The sample here was peripheral blood mononuclear cells (PBMCs), taken before the fourth cycle of nivolumab. The source is a human donor with classical Hodgkin lymphoma. CDR3 coding DNA: TGTGCCATCAGTGACGGGACTAGCGGGAGGGGGGCCAAAAACATTCAGTACTTC. It encodes CAISDGTSGRGAKNIQYF.